The entry below describes one T cell receptor beta chain. This entry is derived from a study of T cells expressing NK-cell markers. Study as a whole: Sorted CD3+CD56+NKG2C+, CD3+CD56+NKG2C- and CD3+CD56-NKG2C+ T cells provided the TCR beta repertoires. Out of eight donors sequenced, seven tested HCMV-seropositive and the remaining one seronegative.

Generation of TCR beta cDNA was performed by 5'RACE template switching incorporating UMIs. TCRdb reprocessed the 5' RACE reads and reports one entry per CDR3 protein, with no DNA. The sample has 500,000 to 600,000 distinct CDR3 sequences. The source is a man between 18 and 29 years old in good health. Sequencing input: blood T cells: a sorted CD56 or NKG2C T cell subset, CD4+ or CD8+ T cells, or bulk PBMC T cells (not recorded which).

This CDR3 is CASNGELSYNEQFF. V usage is TRBV9 and J usage is TRBJ2-1; TCRdb reports TRBD2, a call that lacks DNA to check it against. The germline gives CDR1 SGDLS, CDR2 YYNGEE. The CDR3 covers 14 residues.